This is a list of T cell receptor beta chains from one sample in a study of breast tumors, draining lymph nodes, adjacent tissues. MiXCR was run by TCRdb on the multiplex PCR reads, yielding one entry per CDR3 protein. The repertoire holds 170,000 or so distinct CDR3 sequences, approximately 33% seen once, with around 4.5% in the top ten. Sequenced: axillary lymph node tissue. The origin of the receptors is a female donor with breast cancer. Some clones in this sample may be carry-over from other donors' samples. Both conserved end residues are part of each CDR3. Each record gives: clone size, CDR3 length, D gene, V gene, J gene, CDR3 DNA, CDR3 protein. D genes are given only for firm matches. Some rows mark clone size as missing; the rest say once, few, many or name a class of expanded clone.

size: -
length: 18
D: TRBD2
V: TRBV7-3
J: TRBJ2-3
DNA: TGTGCCAGCAGCCCCCGGGGAATCGGGGGGGCCGGGGCACATACACAGTATTTT
CDR3: CASSPRGIGGAGAHTQYF

size: many
length: 13
D: -
V: TRBV4-1
J: TRBJ2-7
DNA: TGCGCCAGCAGCCAGGGGCCAACCTACGAGCAGTACTTC
CDR3: CASSQGPTYEQYF

size: -
length: 16
D: TRBD1
V: TRBV29-1
J: TRBJ2-2
DNA: TGCAGCGCATTGGGACAGGGGACCAAGGGGACCGGGGAGCTGTTTTTT
CDR3: CSALGQGTKGTGELFF

size: few
length: 15
D: TRBD1
V: TRBV11-3
J: TRBJ2-7
DNA: TGTGCCAGCACTCCGGGACAGCTGACTCTGCACGAGCAGTACTTC
CDR3: CASTPGQLTLHEQYF

size: -
length: 13
D: -
V: TRBV29-1
J: TRBJ2-2
DNA: TGCAGCACCCCTGGGGTCAGGACCGGGGAGCTGTTTTTT
CDR3: CSTPGVRTGELFF

size: many
length: 15
D: TRBD1
V: TRBV16
J: TRBJ1-4
DNA: TGTGCCAGCAGCCGAACAGGGGGAAATTATGAAAAACTGTTTTTT
CDR3: CASSRTGGNYEKLFF

size: -
length: 17
D: -
V: TRBV19
J: TRBJ1-5
DNA: TGTGCCAGTAGTAGGGTGGGGGGCAGGGTCAACGATCAGCCCCAGCATTTT
CDR3: CASSRVGGRVNDQPQHF

size: many
length: 14
D: -
V: TRBV11-3
J: TRBJ2-5
DNA: TGTGCCAGCAGCTTAGCTACTCGCGGGGAGACCCAGTACTTC
CDR3: CASSLATRGETQYF

size: many
length: 13
D: -
V: TRBV20-1
J: TRBJ2-1
DNA: TGCAGTCCCTCGGGACACGATGATGGGGTGCAGTTCTTC
CDR3: CSPSGHDDGVQFF

size: many
length: 17
D: -
V: TRBV10-3
J: TRBJ2-7
DNA: TGTGCCATCAGTGACATGGACAGAGCTTTAGGGTCCTACGAGCAGTACTTC
CDR3: CAISDMDRALGSYEQYF

size: -
length: 16
D: TRBD1
V: TRBV13
J: TRBJ2-6
DNA: TGTGCCAGCAGGCGGAAGGGGGCGTCCGGGGCCAACGTCCTGACTTTC
CDR3: CASRRKGASGANVLTF

size: -
length: 15
D: TRBD1
V: TRBV12-3/TRBV12-4
J: TRBJ2-5
DNA: TGTGCCAGCAGTCCTAGACAGGGGCGGGGAGAGACCCAGTACTTC
CDR3: CASSPRQGRGETQYF

size: -
length: 16
D: -
V: TRBV29-1
J: TRBJ1-6
DNA: TGCAGCGTTGAAGTAGCGGGGGGGCCGAAGGACTCACCCCTCCACTTT
CDR3: CSVEVAGGPKDSPLHF

size: -
length: 15
D: TRBD2
V: TRBV10-3
J: TRBJ2-3
DNA: TGTGCCATCAGTGAAAGTCTAGCGGGGAAAGATACGCAGTATTTT
CDR3: CAISESLAGKDTQYF

size: many
length: 15
D: TRBD1
V: TRBV7-9
J: TRBJ2-2
DNA: TGTGCCAGCAGAACCGGGACAGGGGCGACCGGGGAGCTGTTTTTT
CDR3: CASRTGTGATGELFF

size: -
length: 20
D: -
V: TRBV19
J: TRBJ2-7
DNA: TGTGCCAGTAGCCCGAGCTTGTCTGACGGGAGTCTTGGTTTATCCTCCGAGCAGTACTTC
CDR3: CASSPSLSDGSLGLSSEQYF

size: few
length: 11
D: -
V: TRBV20-1
J: TRBJ2-1
DNA: TGCAGTGCTAGATTGTACAATGAGCAGTCCTTC
CDR3: CSARLYNEQSF

size: many
length: 12
D: -
V: TRBV29-1
J: TRBJ1-5
DNA: TGCAGCGTTGAGGATGGTGGGCAGCCCCAGCATTTT
CDR3: CSVEDGGQPQHF

size: once
length: 15
D: TRBD1
V: TRBV13
J: TRBJ1-1
DNA: TGTGCCAGCAGCTTAGTAGGGACAGGGGACACTGAAGCTTTCTTT
CDR3: CASSLVGTGDTEAFF